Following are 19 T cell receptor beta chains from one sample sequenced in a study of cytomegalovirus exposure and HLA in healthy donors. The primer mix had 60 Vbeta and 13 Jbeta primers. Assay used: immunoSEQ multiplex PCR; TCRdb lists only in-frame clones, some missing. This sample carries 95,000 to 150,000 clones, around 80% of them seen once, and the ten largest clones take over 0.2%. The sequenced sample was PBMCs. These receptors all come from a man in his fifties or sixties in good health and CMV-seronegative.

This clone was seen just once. The CDR3 is CASSPQTVTGEQYF. CDR3 nucleotide sequence: TGTGCCAGCAGCCCCCAGACAGTAACCGGCGAGCAGTACTTC. V is TRBV7-9 and J is TRBJ2-7; D is possibly TRBD1 (5 bases). CDR1 is SEHNR and CDR2 is FQNEAQ in the germline V gene (reference sequence). Between the trimmed V and J ends, which lost 5 bases and 6 bases, there was a span of 17 bases. The length of the CDR3 is 14 residues.

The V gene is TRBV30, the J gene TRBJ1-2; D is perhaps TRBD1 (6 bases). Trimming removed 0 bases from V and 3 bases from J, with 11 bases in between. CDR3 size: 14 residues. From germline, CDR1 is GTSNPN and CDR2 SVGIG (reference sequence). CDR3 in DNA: TGTGCCTGGAGTGTAAACAGGGCCGACTATGGCTACACCTTC. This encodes CAWSVNRADYGYTF.

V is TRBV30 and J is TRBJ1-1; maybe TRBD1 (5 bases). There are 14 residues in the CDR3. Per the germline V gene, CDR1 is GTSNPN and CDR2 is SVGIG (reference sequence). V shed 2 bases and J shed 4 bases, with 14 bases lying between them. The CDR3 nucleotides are TGTGCCTGGAGTTTCACAGGAGGGAGCACTGAAGCTTTCTTT. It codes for CAWSFTGGSTEAFF.

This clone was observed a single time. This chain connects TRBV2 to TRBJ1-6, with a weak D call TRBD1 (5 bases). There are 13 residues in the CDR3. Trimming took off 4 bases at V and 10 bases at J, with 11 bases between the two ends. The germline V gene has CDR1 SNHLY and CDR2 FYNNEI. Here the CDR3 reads CASSVGGESPLHF. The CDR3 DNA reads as TGTGCCAGCAGTGTTGGGGGGGAGTCACCCCTCCACTTT.

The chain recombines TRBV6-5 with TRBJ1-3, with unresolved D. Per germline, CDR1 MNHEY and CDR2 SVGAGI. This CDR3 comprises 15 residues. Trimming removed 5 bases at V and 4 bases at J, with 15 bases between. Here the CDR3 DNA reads TGTGCCAGCAGTCCTACGGGAGGGAGCGGAAACACCATATATTTT. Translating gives CASSPTGGSGNTIYF.

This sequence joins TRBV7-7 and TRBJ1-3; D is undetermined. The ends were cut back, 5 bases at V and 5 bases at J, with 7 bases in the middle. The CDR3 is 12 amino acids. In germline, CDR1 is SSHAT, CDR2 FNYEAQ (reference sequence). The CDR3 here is CASSPDRNTIYF. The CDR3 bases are TGTGCCAGCAGCCCCGACAGAAACACCATATATTTT.

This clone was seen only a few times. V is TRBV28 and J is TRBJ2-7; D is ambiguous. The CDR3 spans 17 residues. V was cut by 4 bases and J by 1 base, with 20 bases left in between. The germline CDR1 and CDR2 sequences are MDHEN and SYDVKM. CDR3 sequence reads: CASSSPRYGSRSYEQYF. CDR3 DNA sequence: TGTGCCAGCAGTTCTCCCCGGTACGGGTCTAGATCCTACGAGCAGTACTTC.

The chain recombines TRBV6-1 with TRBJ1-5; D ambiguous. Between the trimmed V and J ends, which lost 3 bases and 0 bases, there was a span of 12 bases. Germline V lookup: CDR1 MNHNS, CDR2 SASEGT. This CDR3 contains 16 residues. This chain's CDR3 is CASSDGVTGSNQPQHF. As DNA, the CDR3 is TGTGCCAGCAGTGATGGAGTAACGGGTAGCAATCAGCCCCAGCATTTT.

The CDR3 region has the DNA TGTGCCAGTAGTATAGCAGGGGATGTTGGAGAGACCCAGTACTTC. This translates into CASSIAGDVGETQYF. This chain joins TRBV19 and TRBJ2-5; the D gene is possibly TRBD1 (6 bases). Germline V gene data show CDR1 as LNHDA and CDR2 as SQIVND (reference sequence). The CDR3 sequence is 15 residues long. With 1 base removed from V and 4 bases from J, the gap between germline ends came to 13 bases.

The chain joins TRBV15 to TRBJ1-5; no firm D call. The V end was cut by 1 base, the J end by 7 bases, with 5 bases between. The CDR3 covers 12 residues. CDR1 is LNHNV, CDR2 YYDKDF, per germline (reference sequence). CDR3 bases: TGTGCCACCAGCAGAGGAGAACAGCCCCAGCATTTT. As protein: CATSRGEQPQHF.

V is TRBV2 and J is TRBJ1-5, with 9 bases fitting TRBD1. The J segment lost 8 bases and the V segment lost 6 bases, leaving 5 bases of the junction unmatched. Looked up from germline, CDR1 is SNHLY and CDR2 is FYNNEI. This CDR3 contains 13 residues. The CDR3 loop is CASSAGQGKPQHF. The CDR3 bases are TGTGCCAGCAGCGCCGGACAGGGGAAGCCCCAGCATTTT.

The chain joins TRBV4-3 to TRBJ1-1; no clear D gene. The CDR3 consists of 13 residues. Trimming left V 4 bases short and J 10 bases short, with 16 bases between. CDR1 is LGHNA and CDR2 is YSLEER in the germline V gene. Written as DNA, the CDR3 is TGCGCCAGCAGCCGCCTTCGCGGCGGATTAGCTTTCTTT. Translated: CASSRLRGGLAFF.

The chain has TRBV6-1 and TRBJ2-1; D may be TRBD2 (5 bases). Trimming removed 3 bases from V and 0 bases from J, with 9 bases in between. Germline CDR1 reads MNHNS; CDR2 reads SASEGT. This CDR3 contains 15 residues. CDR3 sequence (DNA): TGTGCCAGCAGTGACCAGCGGAGCTCCTACAATGAGCAGTTCTTC. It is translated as CASSDQRSSYNEQFF.

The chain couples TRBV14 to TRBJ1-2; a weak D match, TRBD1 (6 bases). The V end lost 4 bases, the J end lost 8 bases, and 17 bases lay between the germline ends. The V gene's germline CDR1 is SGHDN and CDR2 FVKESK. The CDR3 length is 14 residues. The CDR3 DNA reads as TGTGCCAGCAGCCCCCACGAAGGGGGAGAGGGCTACACCTTC. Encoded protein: CASSPHEGGEGYTF. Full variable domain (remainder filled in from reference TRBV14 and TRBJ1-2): EAGVTQFPSHSVIEKGQTVTLRCDPISGHDNLYWYRRVMGKEIKFLLHFVKESKQDESGMPNNRFLAERTGGTYSTLKVQPAELEDSGVYFCASSPHEGGEGYTFGSGTRLTVV.

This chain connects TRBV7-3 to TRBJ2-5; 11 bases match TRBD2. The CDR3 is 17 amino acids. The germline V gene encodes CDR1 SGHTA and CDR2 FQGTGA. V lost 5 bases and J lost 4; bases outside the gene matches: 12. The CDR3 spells CASSPEGSLAGVETQYF. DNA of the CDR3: TGTGCCAGCAGCCCCGAAGGTTCACTAGCGGGGGTAGAGACCCAGTACTTC. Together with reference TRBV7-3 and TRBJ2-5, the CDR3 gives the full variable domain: GAGVSQTPSNKVTEKGKYVELRCDPISGHTALYWYRQSLGQGPEFLIYFQGTGAADDSGLPNDRFFAVRPEGSVSTLKIQRTERGDSAVYLCASSPEGSLAGVETQYFGPGTRLLVL.

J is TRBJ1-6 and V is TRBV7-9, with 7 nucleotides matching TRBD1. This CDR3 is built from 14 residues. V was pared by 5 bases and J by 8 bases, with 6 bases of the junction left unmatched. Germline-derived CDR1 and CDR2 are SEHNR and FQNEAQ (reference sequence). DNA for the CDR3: TGTGCCAGCAGCCCGGGACAGTCCCATTCACCCCTCCACTTT. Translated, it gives CASSPGQSHSPLHF.

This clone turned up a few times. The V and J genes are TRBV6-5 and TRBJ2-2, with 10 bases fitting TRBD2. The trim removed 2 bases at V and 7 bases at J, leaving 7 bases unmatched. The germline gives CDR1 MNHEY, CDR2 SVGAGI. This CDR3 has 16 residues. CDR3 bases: TGTGCCAGCAGTTACGTGCTAGCGGGAGTTATCGGGGAGCTGTTTTTT. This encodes CASSYVLAGVIGELFF.

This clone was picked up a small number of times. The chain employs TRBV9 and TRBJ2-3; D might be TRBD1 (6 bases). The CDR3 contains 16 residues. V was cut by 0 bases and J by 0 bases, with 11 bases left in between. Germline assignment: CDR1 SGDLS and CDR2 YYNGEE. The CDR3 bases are TGTGCCAGCAGCGTAGCCCAGGGGATTAGCACAGATACGCAGTATTTT. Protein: CASSVAQGISTDTQYF.

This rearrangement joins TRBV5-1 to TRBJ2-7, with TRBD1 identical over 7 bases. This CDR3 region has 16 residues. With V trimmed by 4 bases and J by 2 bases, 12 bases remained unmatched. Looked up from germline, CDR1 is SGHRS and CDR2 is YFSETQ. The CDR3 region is CASSPRTRGGPYEQYF. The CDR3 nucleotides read TGCGCCAGCAGCCCCCGGACCCGAGGGGGCCCCTACGAGCAGTACTTC.